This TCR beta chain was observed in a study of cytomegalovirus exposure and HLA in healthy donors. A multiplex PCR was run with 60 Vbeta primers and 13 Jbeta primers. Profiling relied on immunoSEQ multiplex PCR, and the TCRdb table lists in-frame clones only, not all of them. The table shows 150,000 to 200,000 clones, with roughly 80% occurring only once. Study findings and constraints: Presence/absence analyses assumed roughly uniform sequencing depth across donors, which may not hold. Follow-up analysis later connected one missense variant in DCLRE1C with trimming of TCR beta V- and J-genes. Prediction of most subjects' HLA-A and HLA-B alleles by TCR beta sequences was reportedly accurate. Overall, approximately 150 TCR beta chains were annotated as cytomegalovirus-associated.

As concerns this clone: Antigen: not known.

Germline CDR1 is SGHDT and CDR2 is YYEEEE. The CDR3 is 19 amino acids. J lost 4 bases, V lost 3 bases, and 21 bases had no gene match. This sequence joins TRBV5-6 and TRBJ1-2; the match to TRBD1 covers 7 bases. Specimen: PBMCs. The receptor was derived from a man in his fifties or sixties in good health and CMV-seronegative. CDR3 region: CASSYRSGTARFVSYGYTF. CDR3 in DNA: TGTGCCAGCAGCTACCGATCGGGGACAGCCAGGTTTGTTAGCTATGGCTACACCTTC.